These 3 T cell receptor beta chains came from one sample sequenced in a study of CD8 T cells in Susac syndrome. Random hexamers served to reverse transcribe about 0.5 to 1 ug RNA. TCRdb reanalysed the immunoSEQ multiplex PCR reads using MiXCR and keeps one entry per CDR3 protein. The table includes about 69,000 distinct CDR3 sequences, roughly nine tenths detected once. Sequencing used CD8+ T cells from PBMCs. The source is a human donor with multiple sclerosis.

CDR3 amino acids: CASSHRTSGADYSYNEQFF. The CDR3 bases are TGTGCCAGCAGTCACCGGACTAGCGGGGCGGATTACTCCTACAATGAGCAGTTCTTC. The gene calls are TRBV27 and TRBJ2-1; TRBD2 matches at 12 bases. There are 19 residues in the CDR3. The germline gives CDR1 MNHEY, CDR2 SMNVEV (reference sequence). The J segment lost 0 bases and the V segment lost 5 bases, leaving 11 bases of the junction unmatched.

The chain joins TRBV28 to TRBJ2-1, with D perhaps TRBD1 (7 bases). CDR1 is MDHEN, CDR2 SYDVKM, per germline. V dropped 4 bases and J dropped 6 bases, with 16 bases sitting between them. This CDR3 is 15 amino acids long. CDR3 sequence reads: CASSSRRGPGNEQFF. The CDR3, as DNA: TGTGCCAGCAGTTCCCGGAGGGGGCCGGGCAATGAGCAGTTCTTC.

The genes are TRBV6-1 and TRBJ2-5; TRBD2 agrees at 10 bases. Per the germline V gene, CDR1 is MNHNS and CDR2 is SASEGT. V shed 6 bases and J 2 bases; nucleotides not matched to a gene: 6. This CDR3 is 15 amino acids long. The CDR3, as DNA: TGTGCCAGCAGCAGAAGTAGCGGGGGGCAAGAGACCCAGTACTTC. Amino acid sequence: CASSRSSGGQETQYF.